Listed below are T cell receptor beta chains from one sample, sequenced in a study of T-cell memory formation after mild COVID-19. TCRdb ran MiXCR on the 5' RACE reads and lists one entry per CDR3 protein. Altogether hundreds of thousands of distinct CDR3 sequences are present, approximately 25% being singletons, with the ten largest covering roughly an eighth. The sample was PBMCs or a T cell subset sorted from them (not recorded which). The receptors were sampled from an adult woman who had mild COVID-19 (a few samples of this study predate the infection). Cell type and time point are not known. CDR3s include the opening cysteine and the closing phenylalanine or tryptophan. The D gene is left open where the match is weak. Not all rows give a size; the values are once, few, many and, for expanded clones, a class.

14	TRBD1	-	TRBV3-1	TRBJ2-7	TGTGCCAGCAGGCACCAGGGGGCTGGCTACGAGCAGTACTTC	CASRHQGAGYEQYF
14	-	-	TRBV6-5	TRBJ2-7	TGTGCCAGCAGTGTACGGGGGTTCGGCTACGAGCAGTACTTC	CASSVRGFGYEQYF
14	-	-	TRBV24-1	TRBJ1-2	TGTGCCACCAGTGATTCCCCCCCCCACTATGGCTACACCTTC	CATSDSPPHYGYTF
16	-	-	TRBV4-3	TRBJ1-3	TGCGCCAGCAGCCAAGATCGGACGAGCTCTGGAAACACCATATATTTT	CASSQDRTSSGNTIYF
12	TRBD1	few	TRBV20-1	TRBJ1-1	TGCAGTGCCGACAGGGTGAATTCTGAAGCTTTCTTT	CSADRVNSEAFF
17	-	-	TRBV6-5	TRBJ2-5	TGTGCCAGCAGTTACTCCCCCGGAGCGGCAGTAAAAGAGACCCAGTACTTC	CASSYSPGAAVKETQYF
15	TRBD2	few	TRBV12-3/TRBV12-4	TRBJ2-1	TGTGCCAGCACACCGGGACTAGCGGGAGTACGCGAGCAGTTCTTC	CASTPGLAGVREQFF
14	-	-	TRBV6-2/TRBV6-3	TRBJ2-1	TGTGCCAGCAGAGGCTTAAGCTCCTACAATGAGCAGTTCTTC	CASRGLSSYNEQFF
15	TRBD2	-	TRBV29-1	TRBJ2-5	TGCAGCGTTGGCCCCGGGACTAGCGCCCAAGAGACCCAGTACTTC	CSVGPGTSAQETQYF
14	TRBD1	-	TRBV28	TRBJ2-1	TGTGCCAGCATTCAGGGGGCGTTCGACAATGAGCAGTTCTTC	CASIQGAFDNEQFF
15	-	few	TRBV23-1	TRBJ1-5	TGCGCCAGCAGTCAATCGGGGGACAGCAATCAGCCCCAGCATTTT	CASSQSGDSNQPQHF
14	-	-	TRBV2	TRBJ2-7	TGTGCCAGCAGGGTGACATTAGCCCCCTACGAGCAGTACTTC	CASRVTLAPYEQYF
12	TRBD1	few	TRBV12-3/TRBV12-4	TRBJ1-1	TGTGCCAGCAGTGCCCGGACAGGGAGAGCTTTCTTT	CASSARTGRAFF
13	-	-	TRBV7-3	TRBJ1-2	TGTGCCAGCAGCGCTGCCGGAAGCTATGGCTACACCTTC	CASSAAGSYGYTF
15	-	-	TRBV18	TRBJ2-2	TGTGCCAGCTCACGTGAGAATTTGAACACCGGGGAGCTGTTTTTT	CASSRENLNTGELFF
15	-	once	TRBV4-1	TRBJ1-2	TGCGCCAGCAGACCCGACATACGAGGGAACTATGGCTACACCTTC	CASRPDIRGNYGYTF
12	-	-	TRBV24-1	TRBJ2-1	TGTGCCACCAGTGATGTTGGGGAAGAGCAGTTCTTC	CATSDVGEEQFF
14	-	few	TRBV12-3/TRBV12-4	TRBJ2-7	TGTGCCAGCAGTTTTACGCCTAGTAAAAACGAGCAGTACTTC	CASSFTPSKNEQYF
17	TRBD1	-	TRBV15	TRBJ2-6	TGTGCCACCAGCAGAGCGGGACAGGGGTTTGGGGCCAACGTCCTGACTTTC	CATSRAGQGFGANVLTF
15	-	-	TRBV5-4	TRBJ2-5	TGTGCCAGCAGCTTGGGGCTAGCGTACCAAGAGACCCAGTACTTC	CASSLGLAYQETQYF
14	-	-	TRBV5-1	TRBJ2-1	TGCGCCAGCAGCCCGGACTCGACGACCAATGAGCAGTTCTTC	CASSPDSTTNEQFF
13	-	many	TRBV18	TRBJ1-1	TGTGCCAGCTCCCCAGACATGAACACTGAAGCTTTCTTT	CASSPDMNTEAFF
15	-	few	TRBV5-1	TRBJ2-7	TGCGCCAGCAGCTTGGGGTTGGGGGTCTCCTACGAGCAGTACTTC	CASSLGLGVSYEQYF
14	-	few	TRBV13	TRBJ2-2	TGTGCCAGCAGCTTCGGGACACCTACCGGGGAGCTGTTTTTT	CASSFGTPTGELFF
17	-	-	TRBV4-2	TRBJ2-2	TGTGCCAGCAGCCAAGATTGGCTAGTAATTGACACCGGGGAGCTGTTTTTT	CASSQDWLVIDTGELFF
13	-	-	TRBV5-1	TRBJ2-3	TGCGCCAGCAGCCTGGGGTCCCCAGATACGCAGTATTTT	CASSLGSPDTQYF
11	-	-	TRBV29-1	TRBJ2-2	TGCAGCGTTTATTTCGCCGGGGAGCTGTTTTTT	CSVYFAGELFF
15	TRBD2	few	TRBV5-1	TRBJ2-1	TGCGCCAGCAGCTTGTACAGCGGGATCGGGGATGAGCAGTTCTTC	CASSLYSGIGDEQFF
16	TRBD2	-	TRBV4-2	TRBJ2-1	TGTGCCAGCAGGCTGGGACTAGCGGGGGGTACCAATGAGCAGTTCTTC	CASRLGLAGGTNEQFF
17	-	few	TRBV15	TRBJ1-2	TGTGCCACTAGCAGAGATTATGGGGGGGCGTTGAACTATGGCTACACCTTC	CATSRDYGGALNYGYTF
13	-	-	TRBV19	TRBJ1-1	TGTGCCAGTAGAACCACGCACAACACTGAAGCTTTCTTT	CASRTTHNTEAFF
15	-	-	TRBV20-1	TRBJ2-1	TGCAGTGCTAGAAACAGGGATGAGACAAGGACTGAGCAGTTCTTC	CSARNRDETRTEQFF
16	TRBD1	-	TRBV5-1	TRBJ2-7	TGCGCCAGCAGCCCCCACACAGGGGTGGTACCCTACGAGCAGTACTTC	CASSPHTGVVPYEQYF
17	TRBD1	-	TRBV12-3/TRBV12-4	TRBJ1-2	TGTGCCAGCAGAGTTTACGTTGTGGGACAGATACGCTATGGCTACACCTTC	CASRVYVVGQIRYGYTF
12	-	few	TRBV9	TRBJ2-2	TGTGCCAGCAGCCCGCGAGTCGGGGAGCTGTTTTTT	CASSPRVGELFF
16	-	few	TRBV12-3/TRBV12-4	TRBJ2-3	TGTGCCAGCAGTTTAACGGGGTGGGGACGCACAGATACGCAGTATTTT	CASSLTGWGRTDTQYF
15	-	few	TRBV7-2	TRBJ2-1	TGTGCCAGCAGCTTAGAGGGGCGCATTTTCGGTGAGCAGTTCTTC	CASSLEGRIFGEQFF